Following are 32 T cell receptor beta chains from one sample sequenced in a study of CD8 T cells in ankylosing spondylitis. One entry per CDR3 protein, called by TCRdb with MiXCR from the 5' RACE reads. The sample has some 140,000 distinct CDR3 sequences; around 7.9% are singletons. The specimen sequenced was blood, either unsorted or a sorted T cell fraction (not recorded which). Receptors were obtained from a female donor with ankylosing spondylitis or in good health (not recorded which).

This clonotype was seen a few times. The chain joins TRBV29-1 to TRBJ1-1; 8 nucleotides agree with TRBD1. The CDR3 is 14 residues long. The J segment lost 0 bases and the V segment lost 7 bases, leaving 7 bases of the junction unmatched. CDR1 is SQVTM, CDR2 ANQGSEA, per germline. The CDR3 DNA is TGCAGCGGTCAGGGGGCGAATGTGAACACTGAAGCTTTCTTT. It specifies CSGQGANVNTEAFF.

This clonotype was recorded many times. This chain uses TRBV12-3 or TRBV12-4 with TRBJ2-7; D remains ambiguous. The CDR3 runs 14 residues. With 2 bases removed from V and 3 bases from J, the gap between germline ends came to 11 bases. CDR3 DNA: TGTGCCAGCAGTTTATCGGATAGAAACTACGAGCAGTACTTC. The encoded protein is CASSLSDRNYEQYF.

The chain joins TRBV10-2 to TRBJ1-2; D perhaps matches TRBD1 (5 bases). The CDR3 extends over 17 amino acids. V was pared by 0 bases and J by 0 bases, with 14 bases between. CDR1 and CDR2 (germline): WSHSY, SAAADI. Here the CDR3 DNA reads TGCGCCAGCAGTGAGTCCGTTCGGGGCACCTCTAACTATGGCTACACCTTC. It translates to CASSESVRGTSNYGYTF.

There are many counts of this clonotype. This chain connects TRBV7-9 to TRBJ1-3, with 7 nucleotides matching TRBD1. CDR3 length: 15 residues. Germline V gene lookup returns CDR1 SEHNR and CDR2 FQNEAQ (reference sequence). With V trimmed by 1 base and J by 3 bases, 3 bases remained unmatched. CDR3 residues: CASSLEGASGNTIYF. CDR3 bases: TGTGCCAGCAGCTTAGAGGGGGCTAGTGGAAACACCATATATTTT.

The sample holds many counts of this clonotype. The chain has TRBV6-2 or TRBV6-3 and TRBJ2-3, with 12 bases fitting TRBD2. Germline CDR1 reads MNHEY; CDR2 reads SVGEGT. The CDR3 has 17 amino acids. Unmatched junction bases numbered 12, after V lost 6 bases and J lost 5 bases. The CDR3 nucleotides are TGTGCCAGCAGCCTCGGACTAGCGGGGATATACCAAGATACGCAGTATTTT. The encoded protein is CASSLGLAGIYQDTQYF.

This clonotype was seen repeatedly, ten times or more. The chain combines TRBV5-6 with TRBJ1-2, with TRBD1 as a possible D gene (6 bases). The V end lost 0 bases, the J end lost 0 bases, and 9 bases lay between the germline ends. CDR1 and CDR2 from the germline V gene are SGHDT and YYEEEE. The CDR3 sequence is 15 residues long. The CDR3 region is CASSLVRGPNYGYTF. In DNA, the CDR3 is TGTGCCAGCAGCTTGGTTCGGGGGCCTAACTATGGCTACACCTTC.

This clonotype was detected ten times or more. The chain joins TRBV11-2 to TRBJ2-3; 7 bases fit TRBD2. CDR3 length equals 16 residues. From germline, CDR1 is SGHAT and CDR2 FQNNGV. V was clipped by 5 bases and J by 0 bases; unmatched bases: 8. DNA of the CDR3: TGTGCCAGCAGCACAAGAGCGGGGACTAGCACAGATACGCAGTATTTT. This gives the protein CASSTRAGTSTDTQYF.

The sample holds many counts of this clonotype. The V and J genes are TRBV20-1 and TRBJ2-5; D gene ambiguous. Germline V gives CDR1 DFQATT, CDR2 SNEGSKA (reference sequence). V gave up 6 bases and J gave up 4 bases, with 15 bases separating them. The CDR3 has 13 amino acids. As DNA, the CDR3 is TGCAGTGCCAAGGACGGCCCCCGAGAGACCCAGTACTTC. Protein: CSAKDGPRETQYF.

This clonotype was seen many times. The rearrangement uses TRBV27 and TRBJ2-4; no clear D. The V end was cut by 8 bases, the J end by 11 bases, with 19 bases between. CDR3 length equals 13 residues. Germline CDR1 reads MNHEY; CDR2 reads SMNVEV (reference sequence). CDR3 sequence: CASGLGLNYVQYF. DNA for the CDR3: TGTGCCAGCGGCCTGGGATTAAATTACGTTCAGTACTTC.

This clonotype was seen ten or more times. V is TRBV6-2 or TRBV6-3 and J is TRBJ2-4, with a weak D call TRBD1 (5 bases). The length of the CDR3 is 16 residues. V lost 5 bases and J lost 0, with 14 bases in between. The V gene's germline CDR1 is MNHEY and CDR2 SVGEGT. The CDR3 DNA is TGTGCCAGCAGTACCACACAGGAGCTAGCCAAAAACATTCAGTACTTC. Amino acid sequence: CASSTTQELAKNIQYF.

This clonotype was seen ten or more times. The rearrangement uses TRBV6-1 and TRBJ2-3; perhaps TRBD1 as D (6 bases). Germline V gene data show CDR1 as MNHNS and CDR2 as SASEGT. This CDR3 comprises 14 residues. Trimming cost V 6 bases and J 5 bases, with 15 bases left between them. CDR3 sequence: CASRRDMWRDTQYF. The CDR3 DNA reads TGTGCCAGCAGAAGGGACATGTGGCGAGATACGCAGTATTTT.

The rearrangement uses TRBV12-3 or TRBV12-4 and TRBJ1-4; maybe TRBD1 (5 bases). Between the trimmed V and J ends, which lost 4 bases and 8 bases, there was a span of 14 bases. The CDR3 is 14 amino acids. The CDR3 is CASSSSGSGEKLFF. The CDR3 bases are TGTGCCAGCAGTTCATCAGGGTCGGGGGAAAAACTGTTTTTT.

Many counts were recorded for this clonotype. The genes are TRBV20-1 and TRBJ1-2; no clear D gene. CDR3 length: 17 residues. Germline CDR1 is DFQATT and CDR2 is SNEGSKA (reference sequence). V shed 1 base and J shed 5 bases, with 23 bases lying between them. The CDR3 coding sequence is TGCAGTGCTAGAGTCCCGCCTTACGGAGGAAAGAAATATGGCTACACCTTC. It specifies CSARVPPYGGKKYGYTF.

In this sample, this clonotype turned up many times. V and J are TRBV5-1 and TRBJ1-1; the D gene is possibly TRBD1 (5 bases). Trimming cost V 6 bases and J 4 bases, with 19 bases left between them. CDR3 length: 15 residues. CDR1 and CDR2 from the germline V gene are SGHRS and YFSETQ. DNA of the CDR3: TGCGCCAGCACCCGGGACGGAACTCGTGGCACTGAAGCTTTCTTT. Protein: CASTRDGTRGTEAFF.

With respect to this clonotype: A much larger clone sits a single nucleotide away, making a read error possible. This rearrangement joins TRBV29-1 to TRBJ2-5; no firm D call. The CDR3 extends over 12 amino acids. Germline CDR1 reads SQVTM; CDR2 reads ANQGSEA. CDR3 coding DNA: TGCAGCGCCATCGGCCGATTAGAGGCCCAGTACTTC. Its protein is CSAIGRLEAQYF.

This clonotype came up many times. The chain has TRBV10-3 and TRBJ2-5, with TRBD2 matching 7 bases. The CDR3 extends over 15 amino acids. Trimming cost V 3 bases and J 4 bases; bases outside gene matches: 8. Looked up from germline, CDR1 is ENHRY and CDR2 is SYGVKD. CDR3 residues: CAISDATGGGETQYF. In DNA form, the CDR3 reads TGTGCCATCAGTGATGCGACGGGAGGTGGAGAGACCCAGTACTTC.

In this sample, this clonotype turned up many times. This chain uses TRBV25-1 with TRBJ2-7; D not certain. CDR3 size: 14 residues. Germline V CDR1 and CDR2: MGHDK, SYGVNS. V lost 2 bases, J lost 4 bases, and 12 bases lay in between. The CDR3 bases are TGTGCCAGCAGTGAAGGGGTAGGAAGTTACGAGCAGTACTTC. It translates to CASSEGVGSYEQYF.

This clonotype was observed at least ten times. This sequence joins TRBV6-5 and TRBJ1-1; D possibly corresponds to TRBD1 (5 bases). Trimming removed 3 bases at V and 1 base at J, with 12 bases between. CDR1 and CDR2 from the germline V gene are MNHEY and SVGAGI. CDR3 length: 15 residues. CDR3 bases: TGTGCCAGCAGTTATGCCACGGGGCGGAACACTGAAGCTTTCTTT. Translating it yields CASSYATGRNTEAFF.

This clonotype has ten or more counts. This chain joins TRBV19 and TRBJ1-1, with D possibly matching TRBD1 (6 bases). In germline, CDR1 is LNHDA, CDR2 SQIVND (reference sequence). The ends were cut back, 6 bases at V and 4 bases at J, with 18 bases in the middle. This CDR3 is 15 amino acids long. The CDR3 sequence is CASSLAGGSSTEAFF. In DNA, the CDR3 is TGTGCCAGTAGCCTAGCCGGGGGCTCGAGCACTGAAGCTTTCTTT. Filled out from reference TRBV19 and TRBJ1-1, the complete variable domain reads DGGITQSPKYLFRKEGQNVTLSCEQNLNHDAMYWYRQDPGQGLRLIYYSQIVNDFQKGDIAEGYSVSREKKESFPLTVTSAQKNPTAFYLCASSLAGGSSTEAFFGQGTRLTVV.

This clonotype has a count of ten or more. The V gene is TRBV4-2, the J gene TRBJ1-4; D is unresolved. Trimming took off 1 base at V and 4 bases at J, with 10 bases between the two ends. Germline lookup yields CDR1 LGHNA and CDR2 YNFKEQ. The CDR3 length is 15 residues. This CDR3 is CASSQGSNYNEKLFF. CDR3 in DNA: TGTGCCAGCAGCCAAGGATCGAACTATAATGAAAAACTGTTTTTT.

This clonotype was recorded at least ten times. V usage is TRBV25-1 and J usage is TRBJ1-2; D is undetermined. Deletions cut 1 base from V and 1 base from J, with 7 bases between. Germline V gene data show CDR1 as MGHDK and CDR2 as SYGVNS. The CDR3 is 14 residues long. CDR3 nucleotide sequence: TGTGCCAGCAGTGAATTTTACGTTAACTATGGCTACACCTTC. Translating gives CASSEFYVNYGYTF.

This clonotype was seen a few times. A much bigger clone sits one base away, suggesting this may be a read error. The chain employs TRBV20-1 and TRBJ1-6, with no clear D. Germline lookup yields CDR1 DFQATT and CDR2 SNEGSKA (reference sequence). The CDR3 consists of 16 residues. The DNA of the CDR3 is TGCTGTGCTAGTATCCCCTTGGACGGCTTATTGGCACCCCTCCACTTT. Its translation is CCASIPLDGLLAPLHF.

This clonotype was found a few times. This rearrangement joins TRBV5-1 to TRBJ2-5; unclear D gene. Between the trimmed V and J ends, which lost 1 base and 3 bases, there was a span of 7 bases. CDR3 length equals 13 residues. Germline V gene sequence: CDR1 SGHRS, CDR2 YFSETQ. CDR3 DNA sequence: TGCGCCAGCAGCTTGCCATCTAAAGAGACCCAGTACTTC. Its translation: CASSLPSKETQYF. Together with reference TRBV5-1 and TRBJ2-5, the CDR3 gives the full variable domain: KAGVTQTPRYLIKTRGQQVTLSCSPISGHRSVSWYQQTPGQGLQFLFEYFSETQRNKGNFPGRFSGRQFSNSRSEMNVSTLELGDSALYLCASSLPSKETQYFGPGTRLLVL.

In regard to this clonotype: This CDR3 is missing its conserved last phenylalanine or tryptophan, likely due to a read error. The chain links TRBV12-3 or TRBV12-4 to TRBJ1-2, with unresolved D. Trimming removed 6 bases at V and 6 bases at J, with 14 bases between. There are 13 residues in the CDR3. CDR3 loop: CASSPLVGHGYTV. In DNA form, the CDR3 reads TGTGCCAGCAGCCCCTTGGTTGGACATGGCTACACCGTC.

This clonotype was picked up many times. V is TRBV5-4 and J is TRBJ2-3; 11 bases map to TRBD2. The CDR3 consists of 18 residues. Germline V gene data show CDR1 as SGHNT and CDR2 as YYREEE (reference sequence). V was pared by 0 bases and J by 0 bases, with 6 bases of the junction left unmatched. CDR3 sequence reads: CASSLAVTSGVSTDTQYF. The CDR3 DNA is TGTGCCAGCAGCTTGGCTGTGACTAGCGGGGTTAGCACAGATACGCAGTATTTT.

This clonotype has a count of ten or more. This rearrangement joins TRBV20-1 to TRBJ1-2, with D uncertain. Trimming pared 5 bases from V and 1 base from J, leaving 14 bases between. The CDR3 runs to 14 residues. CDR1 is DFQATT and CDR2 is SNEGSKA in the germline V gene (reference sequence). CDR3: CSALRKELNYGYTF. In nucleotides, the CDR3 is TGCAGTGCTTTGAGAAAGGAACTTAACTATGGCTACACCTTC.

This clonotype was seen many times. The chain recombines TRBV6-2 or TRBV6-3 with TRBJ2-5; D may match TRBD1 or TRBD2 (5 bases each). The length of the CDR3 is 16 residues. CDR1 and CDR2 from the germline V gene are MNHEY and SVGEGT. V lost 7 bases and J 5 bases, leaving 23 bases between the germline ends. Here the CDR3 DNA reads TGTGCCAGCAATCGACCAATCCAGTTGGGGGACGAGACCCAGTACTTC. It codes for CASNRPIQLGDETQYF.

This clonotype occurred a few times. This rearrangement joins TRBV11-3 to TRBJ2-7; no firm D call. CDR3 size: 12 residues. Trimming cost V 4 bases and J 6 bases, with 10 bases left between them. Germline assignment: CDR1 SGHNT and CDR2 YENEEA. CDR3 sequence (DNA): TGTGCCAGCAGCTACTATCGGAGCGAGCAGTACTTC. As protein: CASSYYRSEQYF.

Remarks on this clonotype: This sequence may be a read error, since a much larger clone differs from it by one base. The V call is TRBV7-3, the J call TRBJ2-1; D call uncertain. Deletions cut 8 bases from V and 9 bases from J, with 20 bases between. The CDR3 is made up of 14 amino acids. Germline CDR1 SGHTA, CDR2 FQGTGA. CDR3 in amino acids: CASALGWWNSEQFF. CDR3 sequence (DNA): TGTGCCAGCGCCTTGGGTTGGTGGAATAGTGAGCAGTTCTTC. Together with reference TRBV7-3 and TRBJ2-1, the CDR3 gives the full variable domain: GAGVSQTPSNKVTEKGKYVELRCDPISGHTALYWYRQSLGQGPEFLIYFQGTGAADDSGLPNDRFFAVRPEGSVSTLKIQRTERGDSAVYLCASALGWWNSEQFFGPGTRLTVL.

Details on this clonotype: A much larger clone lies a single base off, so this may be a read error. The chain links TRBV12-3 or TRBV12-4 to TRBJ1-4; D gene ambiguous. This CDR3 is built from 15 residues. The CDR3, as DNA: TGTGCCAACAGTTTCCGGGCAGAGTCTAATGAAAAACTGTTTTTT. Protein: CANSFRAESNEKLFF.

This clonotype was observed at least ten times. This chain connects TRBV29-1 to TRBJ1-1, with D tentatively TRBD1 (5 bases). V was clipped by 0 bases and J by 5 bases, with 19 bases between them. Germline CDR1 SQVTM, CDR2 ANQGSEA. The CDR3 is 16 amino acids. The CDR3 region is CSVEDIGMAGGTEAFF. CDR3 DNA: TGCAGCGTTGAAGATATAGGAATGGCGGGGGGTACTGAAGCTTTCTTT. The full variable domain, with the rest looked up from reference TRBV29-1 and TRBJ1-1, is SAVISQKPSRDICQRGTSLTIQCQVDSQVTMMFWYRQQPGQSLTLIATANQGSEATYESGFVIDKFPISRPNLTFSTLTVSNMSPEDSSIYLCSVEDIGMAGGTEAFFGQGTRLTVV.

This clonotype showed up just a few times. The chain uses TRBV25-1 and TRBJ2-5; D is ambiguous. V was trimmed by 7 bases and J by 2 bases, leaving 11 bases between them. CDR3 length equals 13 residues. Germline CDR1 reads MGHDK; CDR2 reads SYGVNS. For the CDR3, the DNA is TGTGCCAGCAAATCTATTGAACAAGAGACCCAGTACTTC. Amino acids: CASKSIEQETQYF.